The present entry profiles one T cell receptor beta chain with its context. Antigen unknown. Blood sampling took place at baseline, cycle 4 day 1, and cycle 7 day 1. The V gene end was trimmed by 6 bases and the J gene end by 9 bases; junction bases not matched to a gene: 15. Germline V gene lookup returns CDR1 SGHRS and CDR2 YFSETQ. CDR3 length: 15 amino acids. These data come from a study of OX40 agonist ivuxolimab in advanced cancers. The wider study: Cohort: 80% to 90% men, mean age 60, aged roughly 23 to 90. Of the patients, three showed partial responses, one with hepatocellular carcinoma and two with cutaneous melanoma.

Produced via immunoSEQ multiplex PCR; TCRdb's table is partial and in-frame only. The table has approximately 70,000 clones, about 88% seen once. Whole-study findings and limits: CD4+ and CD8+ blood T cells expanded clonally by week 6 at 0.1 to 3.0 mg/kg.

Here the sequenced sample was CD4+ or CD8+ T cells sorted from blood, taken in a trial of the OX40 agonist ivuxolimab. The clonotype was recovered from an adult with an advanced solid tumor such as melanoma, head and neck, liver or kidney cancer. This sequence joins TRBV5-1 and TRBJ2-1; 7 bases map to TRBD1. The CDR3 loop is CASIFETGWLGEQFF. CDR3 DNA: TGCGCCAGCATATTTGAGACAGGGTGGTTAGGTGAGCAGTTCTTC.